This record concerns one T cell receptor beta chain sequence. The data were taken from a study of CD8 T cells in Susac syndrome. Overall study context: Five or six sequenced Susac syndrome patients had clinically active disease, while eight or nine were in remission.

Reverse transcription of about 0.45 to 1 ug RNA was performed with random hexamers. An immunoSEQ multiplex PCR generated amplified TCR beta CDR3 products spanning 54 Vbeta and 13 Jbeta. TCRdb analysed the immunoSEQ multiplex PCR reads with MiXCR anew, one entry per CDR3 protein. Of about 240,000 distinct CDR3 sequences in the sample, about 96% are singletons; the top ten hold approximately 0.094%. After removal of 3 bases from V and 4 bases from J, the junction contained 7 bases not matched to a gene. The CDR3 consists of 15 residues. CDR1 is KGHDR, CDR2 SFDVKD, per germline. This sequence originates from a human donor with Susac syndrome. The chain employs TRBV24-1 and TRBJ1-1, with 7 nucleotides matching TRBD1. Material: CD4+ T cells from PBMCs. In DNA form, the CDR3 reads TGTGCCACCAGTGATACAGGGGCGGGCGGCACTGAAGCTTTCTTT. Amino acids: CATSDTGAGGTEAFF.